The 17 T cell receptor beta chains below all came from one sample that was sequenced in a study of Siglec-9 on CD8 T cells in melanoma (dated by TCRdb to the late 2010s). Library preparation employed the immunoSEQ multiplex PCR assay. TCRdb's version of the immuneACCESS table is confined to in-frame rearrangements and falls short of the full clone set. An unresolved V gene accounts for under half of the shortfall where checked; the remainder is of unknown origin. The sample table contains 36,000 or so clones; only one count was recorded for about 80% of them. Clones ranked in the top ten supply around 1.7% of the sample. Sequences were obtained from Siglec-9- CD8+ T cells sorted from blood. Taken with the paper, the label for cell subset or site translates to: CD8 T cells lacking Siglec-9. The source of these receptors is a human donor in good health.

The V gene is TRBV27, the J gene TRBJ2-7, with D possibly matching TRBD1 (6 bases). CDR1 is MNHEY and CDR2 is SMNVEV in the germline V gene (reference sequence). The CDR3 covers 14 residues. The V end lost 5 bases, the J end lost 2 bases, and 13 bases lay between the germline ends. The chain's CDR3 is CASSLGQKTYEQYF. CDR3 DNA sequence: TGTGCCAGCAGTCTTGGACAGAAGACCTACGAGCAGTACTTC.

The chain uses TRBV7-6 and TRBJ2-1; 8 bases are shared with TRBD1. The J segment lost 4 bases and the V segment lost 5 bases, leaving 10 bases of the junction unmatched. The CDR3 sequence is 16 residues long. The germline gives CDR1 SGHVS, CDR2 FNYEAQ. The CDR3, as DNA: TGTGCCAGCAGCCCACGCGGAGGGACAGGTTACAATGAGCAGTTCTTC. Protein sequence: CASSPRGGTGYNEQFF. Full variable domain (rest looked up from reference TRBV7-6 and TRBJ2-1): GAGVSQSPRYKVTKRGQDVALRCDPISGHVSLYWYRQALGQGPEFLTYFNYEAQQDKSGLPNDRFSAERPEGSISTLTIQRTEQRDSAMYRCASSPRGGTGYNEQFFGPGTRLTVL.

The V gene is TRBV7-9, the J gene TRBJ2-5, with a possible D match to TRBD2 (5 bases). V was clipped by 2 bases and J by 3 bases, with 16 bases between them. The CDR3 covers 16 residues. The germline gives CDR1 SEHNR, CDR2 FQNEAQ (reference sequence). CDR3 sequence: CASSLRIRGLEETQYF. Here the CDR3 DNA reads TGTGCCAGCAGCTTACGGATACGGGGATTGGAAGAGACCCAGTACTTC. The entire variable domain, with the rest obtained from reference TRBV7-9 and TRBJ2-5, is as follows: DTGVSQNPRHKITKRGQNVTFRCDPISEHNRLYWYRQTLGQGPEFLTYFQNEAQLEKSRLLSDRFSAERPKGSFSTLEIQRTEQGDSAMYLCASSLRIRGLEETQYFGPGTRLLVL.

The chain uses TRBV5-6 and TRBJ2-2; 9 positions agree with TRBD1. With 5 bases clipped from V and 4 bases from J, the junction kept 6 bases outside the gene matches. Germline V CDR1 and CDR2: SGHDT, YYEEEE. This CDR3 is 15 amino acids long. CDR3 region: CASSYWTGATGELFF. The DNA for the CDR3 is TGTGCCAGCAGTTATTGGACAGGGGCCACCGGGGAGCTGTTTTTT.

This chain joins TRBV28 and TRBJ2-7; 8 bases are a match to TRBD2. Trimming removed 6 bases from V and 3 bases from J; junction bases left unmatched: 13. The germline CDR1 and CDR2 sequences are MDHEN and SYDVKM. The CDR3 length is 16 residues. DNA of the CDR3: TGTGCCAGCAGCCGGCCAGCGGGGGCCACTTTCTACGAGCAGTACTTC. It codes for CASSRPAGATFYEQYF.

This chain joins TRBV13 and TRBJ2-6; D possibly uses TRBD1 or TRBD2 (5 bases each). The CDR3 is made up of 17 amino acids. V lost 6 bases, J lost 0 bases, and 15 bases lay in between. CDR1 and CDR2 (germline): PRHDT, FYEKMQ (reference sequence). The CDR3 sequence is CASSSGTEDSGANVLTF. CDR3 bases: TGTGCCAGCAGTTCCGGGACGGAGGACTCTGGGGCCAACGTCCTGACTTTC.

This rearrangement joins TRBV7-6 to TRBJ1-5; TRBD1 agrees at 7 bases. V lost 2 bases to trimming and J lost 0 bases; unmatched junction nucleotides: 1. Looked up from germline, CDR1 is SGHVS and CDR2 is FNYEAQ. This CDR3 has 15 amino acids. The DNA for the CDR3 is TGTGCCAGCAGCTTAACAGGGGATAGCAATCAGCCCCAGCATTTT. It yields the protein CASSLTGDSNQPQHF.

The gene calls are TRBV27 and TRBJ2-3; D remains ambiguous. Per the germline V gene, CDR1 is MNHEY and CDR2 is SMNVEV (reference sequence). This CDR3 has 16 residues. V lost 4 bases and J 2 bases, leaving 16 bases between the germline ends. This chain's CDR3 is CASSSLQFSYTDTQYF. The CDR3 DNA sequence: TGTGCCAGCAGTTCTCTTCAGTTCTCTTACACAGATACGCAGTATTTT.

V is TRBV27 and J is TRBJ1-4; a weak D match, TRBD1 (5 bases). V gave up 4 bases and J gave up 5 bases, with 14 bases separating them. Germline V gene lookup returns CDR1 MNHEY and CDR2 SMNVEV (reference sequence). This CDR3 has 15 amino acids. The CDR3 DNA reads as TGTGCCAGCAGTTATACAGGTCTTCAGAATGAAAAACTGTTTTTT. Residues: CASSYTGLQNEKLFF.

The rearrangement joins TRBV29-1 to TRBJ2-7; D may correspond to TRBD1 or TRBD2 (6 bases each). V lost 4 bases, J lost 6 bases, and 16 bases lay in between. This CDR3 region has 13 residues. Germline CDR1 reads SQVTM; CDR2 reads ANQGSEA. The DNA of the CDR3 is TGCAGCGTTGTCCGGGACACGGAGGGCGAGCAGTACTTC. This translates into CSVVRDTEGEQYF.

This sequence joins TRBV6-1 and TRBJ2-7; perhaps TRBD1 as D (6 bases). CDR3 length equals 13 residues. V was clipped by 4 bases and J by 2 bases, with 9 bases between them. The germline V gene has CDR1 MNHNS and CDR2 SASEGT. The CDR3: CASSAHRAYEQYF. CDR3 in DNA: TGTGCCAGCAGTGCCCACAGGGCCTACGAGCAGTACTTC.

This chain connects TRBV11-2 to TRBJ2-1; no firm D call. CDR3 length: 16 residues. V shed 1 base and J shed 5 bases, with 15 bases lying between them. The germline V gene encodes CDR1 SGHAT and CDR2 FQNNGV. CDR3 DNA sequence: TGTGCCAGCAGCTTAGTTAGGCCAGAACCCGACAATGAGCAGTTCTTC. This gives the protein CASSLVRPEPDNEQFF.

This chain links TRBV5-1 with TRBJ1-1; 7 nucleotides agree with TRBD1. Germline V gene sequence: CDR1 SGHRS, CDR2 YFSETQ. CDR3 size: 12 residues. J lost 4 bases, V lost 7 bases, and 4 bases had no gene match. For the CDR3, the DNA is TGCGCCAGCTCACAGGGGCTCACTGAAGCTTTCTTT. Translated, it gives CASSQGLTEAFF. The complete variable domain, with remaining parts taken from reference TRBV5-1 and TRBJ1-1, reads KAGVTQTPRYLIKTRGQQVTLSCSPISGHRSVSWYQQTPGQGLQFLFEYFSETQRNKGNFPGRFSGRQFSNSRSEMNVSTLELGDSALYLCASSQGLTEAFFGQGTRLTVV.

CDR3: CAIRGDNQETQYF. In DNA, the CDR3 is TGTGCCATCAGAGGGGACAACCAAGAGACCCAGTACTTC. The V call is TRBV10-3, the J call TRBJ2-5, with D perhaps matching TRBD1 (6 bases). CDR1 is ENHRY, CDR2 SYGVKD, per germline. The CDR3 has 13 residues. Trimming removed 6 bases from V and 0 bases from J, with 8 bases in between.

J is TRBJ1-1 and V is TRBV5-1; no reliable D call. Trimming pared 0 bases from V and 4 bases from J, leaving 10 bases between. From germline, CDR1 is SGHRS and CDR2 YFSETQ. The CDR3 covers 14 residues. In nucleotides, the CDR3 is TGCGCCAGCAGCTTGGAGAGCTGGGGCACTGAAGCTTTCTTT. As protein: CASSLESWGTEAFF.

V and J are TRBV14 and TRBJ1-2, with D possibly TRBD1 on 5 matching bases. The V end lost 5 bases, the J end lost 7 bases, and 14 bases lay between the germline ends. The CDR3 loop spans 13 amino acids. Germline lookup yields CDR1 SGHDN and CDR2 FVKESK. CDR3 coding DNA: TGTGCCAGCAGCGTCTTCTGGGGGGGTGGCTACACCTTC. Its translation: CASSVFWGGGYTF. The full variable domain, completed using reference TRBV14 and TRBJ1-2, is EAGVTQFPSHSVIEKGQTVTLRCDPISGHDNLYWYRRVMGKEIKFLLHFVKESKQDESGMPNNRFLAERTGGTYSTLKVQPAELEDSGVYFCASSVFWGGGYTFGSGTRLTVV.

V is TRBV7-9 and J is TRBJ1-1; no firm D call. CDR1 is SEHNR and CDR2 is FQNEAQ in the germline V gene (reference sequence). V was trimmed by 5 bases and J by 4 bases, leaving 11 bases between them. The CDR3 extends over 13 amino acids. Written as DNA, the CDR3 is TGTGCCAGCAGCCCTCCTGGTGCCACTGAAGCTTTCTTT. Translation gives CASSPPGATEAFF.